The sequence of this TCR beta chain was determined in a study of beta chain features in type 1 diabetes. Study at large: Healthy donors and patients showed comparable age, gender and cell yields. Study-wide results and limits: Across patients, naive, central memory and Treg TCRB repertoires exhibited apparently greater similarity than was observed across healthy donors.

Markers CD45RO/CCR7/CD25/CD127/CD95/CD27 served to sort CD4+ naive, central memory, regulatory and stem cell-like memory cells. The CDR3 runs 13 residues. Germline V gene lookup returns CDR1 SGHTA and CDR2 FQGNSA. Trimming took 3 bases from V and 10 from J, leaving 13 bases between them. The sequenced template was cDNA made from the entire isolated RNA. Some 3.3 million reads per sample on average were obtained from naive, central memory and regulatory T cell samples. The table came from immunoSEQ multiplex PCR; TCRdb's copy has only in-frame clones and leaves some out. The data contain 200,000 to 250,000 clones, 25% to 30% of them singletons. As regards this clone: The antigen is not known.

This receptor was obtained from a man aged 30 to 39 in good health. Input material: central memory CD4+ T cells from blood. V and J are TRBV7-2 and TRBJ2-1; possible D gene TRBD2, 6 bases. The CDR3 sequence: CASSFSGVGEQFF. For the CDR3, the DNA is TGTGCCAGCAGCTTTAGCGGCGTGGGGGAGCAGTTCTTC.